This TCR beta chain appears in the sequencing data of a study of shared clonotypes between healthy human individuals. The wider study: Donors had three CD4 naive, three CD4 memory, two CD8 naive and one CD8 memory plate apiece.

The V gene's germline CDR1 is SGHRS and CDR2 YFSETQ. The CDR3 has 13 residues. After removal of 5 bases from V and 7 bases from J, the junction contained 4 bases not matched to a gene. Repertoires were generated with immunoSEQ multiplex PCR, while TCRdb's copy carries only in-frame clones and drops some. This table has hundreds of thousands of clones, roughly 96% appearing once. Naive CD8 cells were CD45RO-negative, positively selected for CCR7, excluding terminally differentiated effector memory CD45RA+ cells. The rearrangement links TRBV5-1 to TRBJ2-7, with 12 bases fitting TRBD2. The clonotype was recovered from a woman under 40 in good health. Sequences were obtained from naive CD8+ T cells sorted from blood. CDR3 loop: CASRRGLAGEQYF. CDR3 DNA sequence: TGCGCCAGCAGACGTGGACTAGCGGGGGAGCAGTACTTC.